This passage covers 9 T cell receptor beta chains from one sample sequenced in a study of OX40 agonist ivuxolimab in advanced cancers. The data were produced by immunoSEQ multiplex PCR, yet TCRdb's version contains in-frame clones alone and is incomplete. In the table there are 53,000 or so clones, 65% to 85% of which are singletons. The source material was CD4+ or CD8+ T cells sorted from blood, sampled in a trial of the OX40 agonist ivuxolimab. The source of these receptors is an adult with an advanced solid tumor such as melanoma, head and neck, liver or kidney cancer.

Only one count was recorded for this clone. The V call is TRBV7-9, the J call TRBJ2-1; D might be TRBD1 or TRBD2, each matching 6 bases. The germline V and J ends were trimmed by 3 bases and 7 bases, with 19 bases remaining between them. CDR1 is SEHNR, CDR2 FQNEAQ, per germline (reference sequence). The CDR3 sequence is 16 residues long. The chain's CDR3 is CASSLGAGTGKNEQFF. As DNA, the CDR3 is TGTGCCAGCAGCTTGGGGGCCGGGACTGGGAAAAATGAGCAGTTCTTC.

V is TRBV18 and J is TRBJ2-2; 9 bases are a match to TRBD1. After removal of 4 bases from V and 0 bases from J, the junction contained 6 bases not matched to a gene. The germline gives CDR1 KGHSH, CDR2 LQKENI. This CDR3 is 17 amino acids long. CDR3: CASSRRQGVTNTGELFF. CDR3 DNA: TGTGCCAGCTCACGTCGACAGGGGGTAACGAACACCGGGGAGCTGTTTTTT. The variable domain in full, with the rest retrieved from reference TRBV18 and TRBJ2-2, is NAGVMQNPRHLVRRRGQEARLRCSPMKGHSHVYWYRQLPEEGLKFMVYLQKENIIDESGMPKERFSAEFPKEGPSILRIQQVVRGDSAAYFCASSRRQGVTNTGELFFGEGSRLTVL.

The V and J genes are TRBV14 and TRBJ1-2, with D possibly being TRBD1 (5 bases). The CDR3 spans 13 residues. The germline CDR1 and CDR2 sequences are SGHDN and FVKESK. V gave up 1 base and J gave up 6 bases, with 9 bases separating them. The chain's CDR3 is CASSQVQGNGYTF. CDR3 DNA: TGTGCCAGCAGCCAAGTCCAGGGTAATGGCTACACCTTC.

The chain uses TRBV19 and TRBJ2-2; D not resolved. With 5 bases removed from V and 3 bases from J, the gap between germline ends came to 13 bases. The CDR3 length is 15 residues. Germline V gene lookup returns CDR1 LNHDA and CDR2 SQIVND (reference sequence). CDR3 sequence reads: CASSPGLSYTGELFF. The DNA of the CDR3 is TGTGCCAGTAGTCCGGGTTTGTCCTACACCGGGGAGCTGTTTTTT.

The CDR3 sequence is CAWSADIEKLFF. CDR3 sequence (DNA): TGTGCCTGGAGCGCCGATATTGAAAAACTGTTTTTT. The chain joins TRBV30 to TRBJ1-4; D gene uncertain. The germline V and J ends were trimmed by 3 bases and 7 bases, with 9 bases remaining between them. The CDR3 extends over 12 amino acids. Germline CDR1 reads GTSNPN; CDR2 reads SVGIG (reference sequence).

The chain has TRBV4-1 and TRBJ2-1; 9 nucleotides line up with TRBD2. CDR1 is MGHRA, CDR2 YSYEKL, per germline. The J segment lost 6 bases and the V segment lost 1 base, leaving 13 bases of the junction unmatched. This CDR3 is 18 amino acids long. The chain's CDR3 is CASSQVEAGGGVGNEQFF. The DNA for the CDR3 is TGCGCCAGCAGCCAAGTCGAAGCGGGAGGAGGGGTTGGCAATGAGCAGTTCTTC.

V is TRBV7-8 and J is TRBJ2-1; TRBD2 is a possible D gene (6 bases). V was cut by 8 bases and J by 0 bases, with 11 bases left in between. The CDR3 loop spans 14 amino acids. The germline gives CDR1 SGHVS, CDR2 FQNEAQ. In DNA, the CDR3 is TGTGCCAGCTCTTCCGGGAGCTCCTACAATGAGCAGTTCTTC. Amino acids: CASSSGSSYNEQFF.

CDR3 DNA: TGTGCCAGCAGCGTAGGTACGGTTTCCTACGAGCAGTACTTC. Its protein product is CASSVGTVSYEQYF. This chain links TRBV9 with TRBJ2-7; D gene unclear. The V gene lost 0 bases and the J gene lost 1 base, with 8 bases spanning the gap. This CDR3 region has 14 residues. CDR1 is SGDLS, CDR2 YYNGEE, per germline.

The gene calls are TRBV27 and TRBJ2-1; 11 bases match TRBD1. V shed 3 bases, J shed 8 bases, and the junction held 9 bases outside the gene matches. The CDR3 is made up of 16 amino acids. The germline gives CDR1 MNHEY, CDR2 SMNVEV (reference sequence). For the CDR3, the DNA is TGTGCCAGCAGTTTCTTCGGGGACAGGGGGAATCATGAGCAGTTCTTC. This gives the protein CASSFFGDRGNHEQFF.